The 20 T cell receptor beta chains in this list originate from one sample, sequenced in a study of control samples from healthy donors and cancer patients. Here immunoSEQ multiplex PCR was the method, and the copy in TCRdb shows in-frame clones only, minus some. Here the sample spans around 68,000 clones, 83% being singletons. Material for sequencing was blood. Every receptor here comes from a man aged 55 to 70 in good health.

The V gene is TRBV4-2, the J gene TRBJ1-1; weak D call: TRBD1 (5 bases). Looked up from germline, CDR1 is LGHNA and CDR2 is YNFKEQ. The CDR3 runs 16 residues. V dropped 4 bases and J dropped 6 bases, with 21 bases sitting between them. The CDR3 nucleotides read TGTGCCAGCAGCCTTGAAAAGGGGAACGGCTACTCTGAAGCTTTCTTT. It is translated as CASSLEKGNGYSEAFF.

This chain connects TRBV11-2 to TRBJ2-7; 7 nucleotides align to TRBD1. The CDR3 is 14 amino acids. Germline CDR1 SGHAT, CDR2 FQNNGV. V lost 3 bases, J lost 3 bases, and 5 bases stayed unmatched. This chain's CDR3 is CASSLSGTVYEQYF. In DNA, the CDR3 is TGTGCCAGCAGCTTGTCTGGGACAGTCTACGAGCAGTACTTC. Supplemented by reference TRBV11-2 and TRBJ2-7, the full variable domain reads EAGVAQSPRYKIIEKRQSVAFWCNPISGHATLYWYQQILGQGPKLLIQFQNNGVVDDSQLPKDRFSAERLKGVDSTLKIQPAKLEDSAVYLCASSLSGTVYEQYFGPGTRLTVT.

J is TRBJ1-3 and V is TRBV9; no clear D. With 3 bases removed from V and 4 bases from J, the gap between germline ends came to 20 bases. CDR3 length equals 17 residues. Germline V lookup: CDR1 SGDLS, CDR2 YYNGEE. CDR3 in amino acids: CASSASGVQDLGNTIYF. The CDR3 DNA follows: TGTGCCAGCAGCGCCAGCGGGGTACAAGATCTCGGAAACACCATATATTTT.

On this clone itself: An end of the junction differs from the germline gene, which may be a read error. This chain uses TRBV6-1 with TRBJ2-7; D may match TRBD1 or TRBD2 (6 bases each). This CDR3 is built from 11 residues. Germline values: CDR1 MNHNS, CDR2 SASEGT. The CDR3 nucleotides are TGTGCCAGCAGTGAAGCGGGCGGGACATCCTTC. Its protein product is CASSEAGGTSF.

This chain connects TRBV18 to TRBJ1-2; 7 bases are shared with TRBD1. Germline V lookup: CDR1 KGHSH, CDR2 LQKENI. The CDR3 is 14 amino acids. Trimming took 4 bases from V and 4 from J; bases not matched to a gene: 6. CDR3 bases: TGTGCCAGCTCACTCCGGACAGGCTCCTATGGCTACACCTTC. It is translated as CASSLRTGSYGYTF.

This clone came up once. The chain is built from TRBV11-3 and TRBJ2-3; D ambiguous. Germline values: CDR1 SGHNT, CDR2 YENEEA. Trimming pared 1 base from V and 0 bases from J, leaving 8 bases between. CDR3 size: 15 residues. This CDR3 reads CASSLATESTDTQYF. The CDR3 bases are TGTGCCAGCAGCTTAGCAACGGAAAGCACAGATACGCAGTATTTT.

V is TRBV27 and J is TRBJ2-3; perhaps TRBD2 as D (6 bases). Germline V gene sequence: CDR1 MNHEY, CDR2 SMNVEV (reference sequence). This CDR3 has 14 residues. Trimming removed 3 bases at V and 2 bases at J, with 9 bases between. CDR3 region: CASSLGGSTDTQYF. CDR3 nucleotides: TGTGCCAGCAGTTTGGGGGGATCCACAGATACGCAGTATTTT.

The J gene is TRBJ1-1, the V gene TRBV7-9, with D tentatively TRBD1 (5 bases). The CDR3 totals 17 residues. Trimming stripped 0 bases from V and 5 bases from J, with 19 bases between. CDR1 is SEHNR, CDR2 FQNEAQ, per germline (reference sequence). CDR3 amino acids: CASSLARGRDVLTEAFF. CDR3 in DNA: TGTGCCAGCAGCTTAGCCAGAGGACGGGACGTTTTGACTGAAGCTTTCTTT.

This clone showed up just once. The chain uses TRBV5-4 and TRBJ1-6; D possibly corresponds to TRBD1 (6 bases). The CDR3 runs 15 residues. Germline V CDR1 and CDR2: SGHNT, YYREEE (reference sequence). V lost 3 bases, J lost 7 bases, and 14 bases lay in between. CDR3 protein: CASSSAGGLNSPLHF. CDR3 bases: TGTGCCAGCAGCTCTGCCGGGGGGCTGAATTCACCCCTCCACTTT.

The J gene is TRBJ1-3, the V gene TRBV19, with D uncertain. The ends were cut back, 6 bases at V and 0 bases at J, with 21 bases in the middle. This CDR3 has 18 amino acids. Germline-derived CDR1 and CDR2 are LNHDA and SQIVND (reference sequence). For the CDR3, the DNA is TGTGCCAGTAGCCATCCCGGTTCGGCAGGACCCTCTGGAAACACCATATATTTT. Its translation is CASSHPGSAGPSGNTIYF.

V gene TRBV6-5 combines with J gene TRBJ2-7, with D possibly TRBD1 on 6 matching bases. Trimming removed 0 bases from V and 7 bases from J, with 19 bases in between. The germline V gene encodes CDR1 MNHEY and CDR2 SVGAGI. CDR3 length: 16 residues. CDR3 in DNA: TGTGCCAGCAGTTACTCGATCGGGACACTTATGGGAGAGCAGTACTTC. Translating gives CASSYSIGTLMGEQYF.

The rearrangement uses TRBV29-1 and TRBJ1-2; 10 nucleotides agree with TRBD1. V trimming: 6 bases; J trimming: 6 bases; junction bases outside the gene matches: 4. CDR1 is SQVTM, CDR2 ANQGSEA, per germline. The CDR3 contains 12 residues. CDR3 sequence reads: CSVKTGGHGYTF. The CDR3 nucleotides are TGCAGCGTGAAGACAGGGGGCCATGGCTACACCTTC.

The CDR3 DNA is TGTGCCAGCAGTACGACAGGGACAGCTCAAGAGACCCAGTACTTC. Its protein is CASSTTGTAQETQYF. The J gene is TRBJ2-5, the V gene TRBV6-2 or TRBV6-3; 7 bases match TRBD1. Germline V gene lookup returns CDR1 MNHEY and CDR2 SVGEGT. With V trimmed by 5 bases and J by 2 bases, 8 bases remained unmatched. There are 15 residues in the CDR3.

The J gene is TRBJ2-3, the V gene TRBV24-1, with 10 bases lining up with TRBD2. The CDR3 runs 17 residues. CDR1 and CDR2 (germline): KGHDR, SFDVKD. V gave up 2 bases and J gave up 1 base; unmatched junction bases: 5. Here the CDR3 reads CATSDSGLARGTDTQYF. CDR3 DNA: TGTGCCACCAGTGATTCGGGACTAGCGAGAGGCACAGATACGCAGTATTTT.

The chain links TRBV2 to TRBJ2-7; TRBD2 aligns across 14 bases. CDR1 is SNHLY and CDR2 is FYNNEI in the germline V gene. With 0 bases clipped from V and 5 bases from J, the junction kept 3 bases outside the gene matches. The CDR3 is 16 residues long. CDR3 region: CASSEAGLAGEDEQYF. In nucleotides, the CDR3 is TGTGCCAGCAGTGAAGCGGGACTAGCGGGAGAGGACGAGCAGTACTTC.

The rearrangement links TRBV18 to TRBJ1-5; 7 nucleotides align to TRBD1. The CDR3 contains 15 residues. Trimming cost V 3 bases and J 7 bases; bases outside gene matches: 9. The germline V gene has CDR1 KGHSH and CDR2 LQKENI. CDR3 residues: CASSPVTGFGQPQHF. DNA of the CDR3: TGTGCCAGCTCACCCGTGACAGGGTTTGGACAGCCCCAGCATTTT.

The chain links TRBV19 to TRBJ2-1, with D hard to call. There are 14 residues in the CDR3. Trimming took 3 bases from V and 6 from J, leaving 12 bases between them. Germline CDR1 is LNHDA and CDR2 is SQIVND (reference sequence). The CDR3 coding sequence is TGTGCCAGTAGTATTGTGCAAGGAATCAATGAGCAGTTCTTC. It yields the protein CASSIVQGINEQFF.

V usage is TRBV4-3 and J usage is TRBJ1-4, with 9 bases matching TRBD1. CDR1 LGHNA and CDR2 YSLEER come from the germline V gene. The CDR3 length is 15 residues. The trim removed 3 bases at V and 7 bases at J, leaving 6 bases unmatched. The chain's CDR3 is CASSQGDRVSEKLFF. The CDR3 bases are TGCGCCAGCAGCCAGGGGGACAGGGTGAGTGAAAAACTGTTTTTT.

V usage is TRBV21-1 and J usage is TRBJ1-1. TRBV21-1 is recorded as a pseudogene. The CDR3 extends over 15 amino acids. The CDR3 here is CASSKVTPAVTEAFF. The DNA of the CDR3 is TGTGCCAGCAGCAAAGTAACCCCCGCGGTCACTGAAGCTTTCTTT.

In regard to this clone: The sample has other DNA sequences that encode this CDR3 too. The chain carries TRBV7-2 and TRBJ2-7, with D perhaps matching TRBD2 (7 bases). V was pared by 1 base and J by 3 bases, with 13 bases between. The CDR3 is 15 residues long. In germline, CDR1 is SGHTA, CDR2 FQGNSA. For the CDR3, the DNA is TGTGCCAGCAGCTTAGGGGGGGGCGGCAGCTACGAGCAGTACTTC. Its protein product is CASSLGGGGSYEQYF.